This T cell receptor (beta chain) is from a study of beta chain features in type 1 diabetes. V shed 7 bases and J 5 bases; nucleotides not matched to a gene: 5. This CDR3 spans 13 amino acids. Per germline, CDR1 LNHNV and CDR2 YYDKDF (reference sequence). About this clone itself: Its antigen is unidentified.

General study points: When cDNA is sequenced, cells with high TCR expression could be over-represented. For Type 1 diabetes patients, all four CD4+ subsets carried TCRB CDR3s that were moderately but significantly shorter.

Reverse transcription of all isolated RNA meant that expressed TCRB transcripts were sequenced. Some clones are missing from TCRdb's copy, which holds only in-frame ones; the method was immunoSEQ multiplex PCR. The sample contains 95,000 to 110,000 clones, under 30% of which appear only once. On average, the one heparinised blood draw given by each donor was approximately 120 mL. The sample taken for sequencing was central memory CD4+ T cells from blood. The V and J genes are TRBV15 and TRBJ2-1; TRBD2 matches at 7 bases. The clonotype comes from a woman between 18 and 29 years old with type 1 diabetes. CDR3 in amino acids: CATKSGENNEQFF. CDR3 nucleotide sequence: TGTGCCACCAAAAGCGGGGAGAACAATGAGCAGTTCTTC.